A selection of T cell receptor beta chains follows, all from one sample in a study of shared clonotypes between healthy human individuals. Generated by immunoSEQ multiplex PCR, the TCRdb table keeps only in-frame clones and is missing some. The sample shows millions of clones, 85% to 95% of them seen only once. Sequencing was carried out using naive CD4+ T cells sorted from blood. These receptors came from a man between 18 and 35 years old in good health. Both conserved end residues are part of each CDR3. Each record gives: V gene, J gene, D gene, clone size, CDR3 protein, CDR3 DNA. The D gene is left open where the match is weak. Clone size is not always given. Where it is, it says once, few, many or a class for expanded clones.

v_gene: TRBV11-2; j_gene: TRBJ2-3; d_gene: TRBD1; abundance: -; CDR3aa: CASSLVGTGSDTQYF; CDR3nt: TGTGCCAGCAGCTTAGTTGGGACAGGGTCAGATACGCAGTATTTT
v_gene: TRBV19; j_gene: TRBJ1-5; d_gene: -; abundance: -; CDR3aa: CASTRGGNQPQHF; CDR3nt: TGTGCCAGTACTAGGGGAGGCAATCAGCCCCAGCATTTT
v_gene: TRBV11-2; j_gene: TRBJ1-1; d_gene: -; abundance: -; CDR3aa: CASSPRQNSNTEAFF; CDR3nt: TGTGCCAGCAGCCCCCGGCAGAATTCGAACACTGAAGCTTTCTTT
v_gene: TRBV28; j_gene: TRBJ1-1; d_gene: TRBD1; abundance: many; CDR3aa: CASSARDRLNTEAFF; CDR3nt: TGTGCCAGCAGTGCCCGGGACAGATTGAACACTGAAGCTTTCTTT
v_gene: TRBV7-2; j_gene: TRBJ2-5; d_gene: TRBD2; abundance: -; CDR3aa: CASSSPRTGGETQYF; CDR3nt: TGTGCCAGCAGCTCGCCCAGGACGGGAGGAGAGACCCAGTACTTC
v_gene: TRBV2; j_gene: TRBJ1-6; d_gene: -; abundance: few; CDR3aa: CASRHEGISNSPLHF; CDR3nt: TGTGCCAGCAGGCATGAGGGGATCAGTAATTCACCCCTCCACTTT
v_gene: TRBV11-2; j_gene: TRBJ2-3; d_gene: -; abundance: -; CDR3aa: CASIPGASGPGTDTQYF; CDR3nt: TGTGCCAGTATCCCAGGGGCTAGCGGCCCCGGCACAGATACGCAGTATTTT
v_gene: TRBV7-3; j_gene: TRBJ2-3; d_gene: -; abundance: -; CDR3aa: CASSLGVGRTTDTQYF; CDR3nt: TGTGCCAGCAGCTTAGGGGTTGGTAGAACCACAGATACGCAGTATTTT
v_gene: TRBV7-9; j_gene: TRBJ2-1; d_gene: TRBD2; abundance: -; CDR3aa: CASSSRASGVYNEQFF; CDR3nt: TGTGCCAGCAGCTCCCGGGCTAGCGGGGTCTACAATGAGCAGTTCTTC
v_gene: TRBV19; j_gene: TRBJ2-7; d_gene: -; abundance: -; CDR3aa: CASSLGASYEQYF; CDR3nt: TGTGCCAGTAGTTTGGGAGCCTCGTACGAGCAGTACTTC
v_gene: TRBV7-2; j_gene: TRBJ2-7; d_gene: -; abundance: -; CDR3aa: CASSHEGLHEQYF; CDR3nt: TGTGCCAGCAGCCATGAAGGATTGCACGAGCAGTACTTC
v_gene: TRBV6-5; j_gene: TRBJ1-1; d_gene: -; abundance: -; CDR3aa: CASRGRYTEAFF; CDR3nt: TGTGCCAGTCGGGGCAGATACACTGAAGCTTTCTTT
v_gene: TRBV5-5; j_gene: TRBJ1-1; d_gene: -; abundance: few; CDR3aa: CASSLPGAAEAFF; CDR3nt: TGTGCCAGCAGCTTGCCGGGGGCTGCTGAAGCTTTCTTT
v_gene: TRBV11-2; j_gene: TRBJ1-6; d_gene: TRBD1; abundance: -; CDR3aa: CASSLATGGSPLHF; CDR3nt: TGTGCCAGCAGCTTAGCGACAGGGGGGTCACCCCTCCACTTT
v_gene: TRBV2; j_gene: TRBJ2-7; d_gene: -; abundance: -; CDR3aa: CASSSVPIPEQYF; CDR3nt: TGTGCCAGCAGTAGCGTTCCCATCCCCGAGCAGTACTTC
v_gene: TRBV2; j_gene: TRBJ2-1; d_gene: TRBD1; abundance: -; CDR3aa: CASSAGTGVYNEQFF; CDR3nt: TGTGCCAGCAGTGCCGGGACAGGGGTTTACAATGAGCAGTTCTTC
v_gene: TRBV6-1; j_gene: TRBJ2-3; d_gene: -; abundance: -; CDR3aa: CASRQRQGTDTQYF; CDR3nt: TGTGCCAGCAGACAAAGACAGGGCACAGATACGCAGTATTTT
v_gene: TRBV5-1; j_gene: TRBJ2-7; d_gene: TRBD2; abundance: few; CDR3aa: CASRRLAESSYEQYF; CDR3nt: TGCGCCAGCAGGCGACTAGCGGAGAGCTCCTACGAGCAGTACTTC
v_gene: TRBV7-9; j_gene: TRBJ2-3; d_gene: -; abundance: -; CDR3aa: CASSSAGGSTDTQYF; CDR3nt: TGTGCCAGCAGCTCCGCCGGGGGTAGCACAGATACGCAGTATTTT
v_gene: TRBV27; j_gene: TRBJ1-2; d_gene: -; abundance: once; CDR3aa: CASSSRTAVGGYTF; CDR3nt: TGTGCCAGCAGTTCCAGGACCGCCGTGGGTGGCTACACCTTC
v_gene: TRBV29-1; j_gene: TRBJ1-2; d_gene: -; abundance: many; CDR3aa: CSVDLYGYTF; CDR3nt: TGCAGCGTTGATCTGTATGGCTACACCTTC
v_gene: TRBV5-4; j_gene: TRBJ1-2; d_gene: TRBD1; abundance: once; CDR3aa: CASSLRQGSLGGYTF; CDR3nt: TGTGCCAGCAGCTTGAGACAGGGAAGTCTAGGTGGCTACACCTTC
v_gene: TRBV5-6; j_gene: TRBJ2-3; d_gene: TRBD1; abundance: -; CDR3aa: CASSFRTGGTDTQYF; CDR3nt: TGTGCCAGCAGCTTCAGGACAGGGGGCACAGATACGCAGTATTTT
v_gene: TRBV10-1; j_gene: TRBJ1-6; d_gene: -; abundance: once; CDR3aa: CASSTGTKSSYNSPLHF; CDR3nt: TGCGCCAGCAGTACCGGGACAAAGAGCTCCTATAATTCACCCCTCCACTTT
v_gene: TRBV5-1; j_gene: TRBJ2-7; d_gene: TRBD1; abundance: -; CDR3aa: CASSPNRGSSSYEQYF; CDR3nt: TGCGCCAGCAGCCCCAACAGGGGGTCGAGCTCCTACGAGCAGTACTTC
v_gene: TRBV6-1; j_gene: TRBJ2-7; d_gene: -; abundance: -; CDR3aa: CASSEVAVPTYEQYF; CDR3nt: TGTGCCAGCAGTGAAGTGGCAGTACCTACCTACGAGCAGTACTTC
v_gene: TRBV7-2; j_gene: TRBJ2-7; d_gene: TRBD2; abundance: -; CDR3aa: CASRAGVNYEQYF; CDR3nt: TGTGCCAGCCGAGCGGGAGTTAACTACGAGCAGTACTTC
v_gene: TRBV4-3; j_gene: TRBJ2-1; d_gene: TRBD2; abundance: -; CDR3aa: CASSQGLAGGYNEQFF; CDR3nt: TGCGCCAGCAGCCAGGGACTAGCGGGAGGTTACAATGAGCAGTTCTTC
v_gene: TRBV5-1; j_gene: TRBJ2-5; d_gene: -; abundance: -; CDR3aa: CASSLDADPGTETQYF; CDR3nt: TGCGCCAGCAGCTTGGACGCCGACCCGGGGACAGAGACCCAGTACTTC
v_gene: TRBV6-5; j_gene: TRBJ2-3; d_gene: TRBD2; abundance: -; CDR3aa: CASRPGLANTDTQYF; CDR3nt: TGTGCCAGCAGGCCAGGACTAGCCAACACAGATACGCAGTATTTT
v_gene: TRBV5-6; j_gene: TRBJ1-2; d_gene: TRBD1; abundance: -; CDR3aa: CASSFDFNYRGRLGGYTF; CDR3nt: TGTGCCAGCAGCTTTGACTTCAATTACAGGGGGCGTTTGGGAGGCTACACCTTC
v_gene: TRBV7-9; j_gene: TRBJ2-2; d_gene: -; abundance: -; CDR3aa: CASSLGGTDTTGELFF; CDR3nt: TGTGCCAGCAGCTTAGGGGGGACGGATACCACCGGGGAGCTGTTTTTT
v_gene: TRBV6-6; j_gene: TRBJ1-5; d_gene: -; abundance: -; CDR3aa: CASSTGTNSMNQPQHF; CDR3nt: TGTGCCAGCAGCACCGGGACTAACTCGATGAATCAGCCCCAGCATTTT
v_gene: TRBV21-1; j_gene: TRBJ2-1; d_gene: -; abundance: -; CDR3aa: CASSLFHEQFF; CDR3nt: TGTGCCAGCAGCCTTTTCCATGAGCAGTTCTTC
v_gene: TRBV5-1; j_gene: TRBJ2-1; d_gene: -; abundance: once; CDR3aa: CASSLAGSYNEQFF; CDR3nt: TGCGCCAGCAGCTTGGCCGGAAGTTACAATGAGCAGTTCTTC
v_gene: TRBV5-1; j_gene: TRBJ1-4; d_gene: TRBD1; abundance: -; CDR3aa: CASSPGQGYEKLFF; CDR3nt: TGCGCCAGCAGCCCAGGACAGGGGTATGAAAAACTGTTTTTT
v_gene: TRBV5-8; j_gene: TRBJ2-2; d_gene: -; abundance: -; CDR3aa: CASRGGGRTGELFF; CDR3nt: TGTGCCAGCAGGGGTGGGGGCCGCACCGGGGAGCTGTTTTTT
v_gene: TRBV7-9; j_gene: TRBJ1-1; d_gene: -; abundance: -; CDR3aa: CASSSRQDNVRAFF; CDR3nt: TGTGCCAGCAGCTCAAGACAAGACAATGTCCGAGCTTTCTTT
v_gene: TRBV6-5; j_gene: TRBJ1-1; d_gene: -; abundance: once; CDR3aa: CATSRNTEAFF; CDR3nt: TGTGCCACCTCCCGGAACACTGAAGCTTTCTTT
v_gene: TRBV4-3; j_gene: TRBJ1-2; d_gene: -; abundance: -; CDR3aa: CASSQDMGGTIVLHGYTF; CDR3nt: TGCGCCAGCAGCCAAGACATGGGGGGGACGATTGTTTTACATGGCTACACCTTC
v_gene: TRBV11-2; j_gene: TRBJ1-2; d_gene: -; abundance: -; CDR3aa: CASSFSSDYPYGYTF; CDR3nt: TGTGCCAGCAGCTTTTCCAGCGATTACCCCTATGGCTACACCTTC
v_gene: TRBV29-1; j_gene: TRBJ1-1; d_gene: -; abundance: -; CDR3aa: CSVAGRLNTEAFF; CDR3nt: TGCAGCGTTGCTGGGCGGTTGAACACTGAAGCTTTCTTT
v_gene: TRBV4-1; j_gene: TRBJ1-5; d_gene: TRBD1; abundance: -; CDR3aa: CASSAGQAVGNQPQHF; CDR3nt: TGCGCCAGCAGTGCAGGACAGGCCGTGGGCAATCAGCCCCAGCATTTT
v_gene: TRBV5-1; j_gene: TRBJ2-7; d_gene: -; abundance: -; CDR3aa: CASSSLLPGAEQYF; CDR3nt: TGCGCCAGCAGCTCCCTCCTTCCGGGAGCAGAGCAGTACTTC
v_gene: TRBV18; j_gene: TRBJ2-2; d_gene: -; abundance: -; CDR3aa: CASSPPGVTGELFF; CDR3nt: TGTGCCAGCTCACCACCGGGGGTCACCGGGGAGCTGTTTTTT
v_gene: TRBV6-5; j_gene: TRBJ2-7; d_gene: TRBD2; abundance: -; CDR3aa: CASSDRGLGNYEQYF; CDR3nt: TGTGCCAGCAGCGACCGCGGACTAGGGAACTACGAGCAGTACTTC
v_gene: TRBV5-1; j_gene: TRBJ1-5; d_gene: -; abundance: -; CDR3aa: CASSPDAGLQPQHF; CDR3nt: TGCGCCAGCAGCCCAGACGCGGGGCTGCAGCCCCAGCATTTT
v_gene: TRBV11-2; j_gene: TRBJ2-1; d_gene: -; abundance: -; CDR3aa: CASSLSLELFF; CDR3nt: TGTGCCAGCAGCTTAAGTCTTGAGCTGTTCTTC
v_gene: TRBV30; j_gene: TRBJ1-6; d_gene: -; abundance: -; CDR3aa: CALEDSYNSPLHF; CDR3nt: TGTGCCTTGGAGGACAGCTATAATTCACCCCTCCACTTT
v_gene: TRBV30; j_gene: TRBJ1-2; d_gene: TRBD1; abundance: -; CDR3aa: CAWSVPGTAYGYTF; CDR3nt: TGTGCCTGGAGTGTACCTGGGACAGCCTATGGCTACACCTTC